This entry features one TCR beta chain sequence. This clone was detected many times. This clone's antigen is unknown. No base-level quality is on record; no much larger clone is a single base apart. In the prospective study, participants were about 18 to 90 years old, resided in fewer than 25 geographic areas of the United States, and were enrolled through a virtual design. In the prospective study, participants were assigned to cohorts based on the clinical history participants reported in a screening survey and a study questionnaire. ImmuneRACE Cohort 3 recovered participants were defined by two consecutive negative NP/OP PCR tests, healthcare professional clearance, or symptom resolution. In the prospective study, whole blood, serum and a nasopharyngeal or oropharyngeal swab were collected from each participant by mobile phlebotomists. Participants in the prospective study had the option to provide additional blood draws and questionnaires over a roughly 2-month period. Before DNA extraction, blood samples from the prospective study were shipped at room temperature or frozen.

The data stem from a study of blood T cell repertoires in COVID-19 (dated by TCRdb to 2020 to 2022). About the investigation overall: Collaborator samples came from the United States, Italy and Spain and covered acute and convalescent phases of COVID-19. The prospective study material was composed of cDNA or gDNA derived from T cells, B-cell-depleted T cells, or PBMCs. Deeply sampled blood TCRbeta repertoires from subjects exposed to, actively infected with, or recovered from COVID-19 were included in the dataset. The repertoires were released in a freely available public database intended as a resource for research on the immune response to SARS-CoV-2. The samples were drawn from the first 160 participants of the ongoing ImmuneRACE study and from 950 to 1,500 subjects provided by 6 global collaborators. Sample metadata almost always included a de-identified subject ID, COVID-19 status, age in years and sex. HLA class I and class II types, where available, came from metadata supplied by the sample provider rather than from assay-based typing.

TCRbeta CDR3 regions were amplified from genomic DNA using the immunoSEQ Assay, a bias-controlled multiplex PCR. Per the original workflow: The number of nucleated cells in each sample was estimated by amplification of reference gene primers within the assay. To quantify the absolute abundance of each unique TCRbeta CDR3 rearrangement, sequence reads were collapsed and filtered. For each sample, productive Simpson clonality was calculated as the square root of Simpson's diversity index across productive rearrangements. Not all clones reach the TCRdb copy of this immuneACCESS table, which keeps in-frame sequences only. Checked studies attribute under half of the gap to unresolved V genes and leave the rest unexplained. The DNA gave D and trimming, while V, J and clone size come from that table. The table for this sample lists some 170,000 clones; about 72% of them were counted only once. The top ten clones comprise approximately 15% of the sample.

Trimmed from V: 4 bases; trimmed from J: 1 base; junction bases lacking a gene match: 2. The germline V gene (reference sequence) sets CDR1 to LGHDT and CDR2 to YNNKEL. The CDR3 measures 14 amino acids from cysteine to phenylalanine. Only the CDR3 DNA stays, 42 bases, in frame from base 1. Study-wide findings and limitations: The quantity of clinical and demographic metadata differed by source and by participant and was supplied without curation.

The chain is made from TRBV3-1 (or the pseudogene TRBV3-2) and TRBJ1-1; 8 central nucleotides agree with TRBD1. This receptor was taken from a woman aged 45-60 years who had recovered from COVID-19. The sequenced sample was PBMCs or T cells enriched from blood (not recorded which). At the DNA level, the sequence is TGTGCCAGCAGCCGAGGGACAGGGAACACTGAAGCTTTCTTT. This sequence encodes CASSRGTGNTEAFF.